This record looks at one TCR beta chain sequence and its context. This sample was taken from a study of blood T cell repertoires in COVID-19. Study overall: Spain, Italy and the United States supplied samples that represented acute and convalescent COVID-19. PBMCs, B-cell-depleted T cells, or T cells provided the cDNA or gDNA that made up the material.

Germline CDR1 reads SGHTS; CDR2 reads YDEGEE. The CDR3 sequence is 14 residues long. V lost 1 base, J lost 3 bases, and 10 bases lay in between. Produced via immunoSEQ multiplex PCR; TCRdb's table is partial and in-frame only. The sample carries 200,000 to 250,000 clones, about 91% recorded once. The sample taken for sequencing was peripheral blood. The chain combines TRBV5-8 with TRBJ1-1; D might be TRBD1 (6 bases). The TCR comes from a man aged 25-45 years with acute or convalescent COVID-19. The CDR3 DNA reads as TGTGCCAGCAGCTTGAACGAGGGGGACACTGAAGCTTTCTTT. This gives the protein CASSLNEGDTEAFF.